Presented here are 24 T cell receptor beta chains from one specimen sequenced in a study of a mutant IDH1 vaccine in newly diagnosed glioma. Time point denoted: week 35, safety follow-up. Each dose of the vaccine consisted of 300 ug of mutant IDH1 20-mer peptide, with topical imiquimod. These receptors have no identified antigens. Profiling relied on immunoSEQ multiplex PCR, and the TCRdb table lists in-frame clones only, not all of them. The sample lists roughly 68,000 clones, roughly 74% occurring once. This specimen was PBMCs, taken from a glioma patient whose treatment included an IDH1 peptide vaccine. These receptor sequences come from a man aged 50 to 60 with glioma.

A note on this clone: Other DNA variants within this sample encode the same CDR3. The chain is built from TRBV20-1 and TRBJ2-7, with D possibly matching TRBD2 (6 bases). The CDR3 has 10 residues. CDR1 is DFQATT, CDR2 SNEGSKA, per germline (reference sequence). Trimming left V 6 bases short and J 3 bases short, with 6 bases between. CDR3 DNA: TGCAGTGCCGGGAGCTACGAGCAGTACTTC. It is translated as CSAGSYEQYF.

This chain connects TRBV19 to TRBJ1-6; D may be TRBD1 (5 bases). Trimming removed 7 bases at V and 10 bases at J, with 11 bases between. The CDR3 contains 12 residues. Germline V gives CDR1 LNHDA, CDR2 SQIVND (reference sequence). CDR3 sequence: CASKGVSSPLHF. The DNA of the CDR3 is TGTGCCAGTAAAGGGGTTAGCTCACCCCTCCACTTT.

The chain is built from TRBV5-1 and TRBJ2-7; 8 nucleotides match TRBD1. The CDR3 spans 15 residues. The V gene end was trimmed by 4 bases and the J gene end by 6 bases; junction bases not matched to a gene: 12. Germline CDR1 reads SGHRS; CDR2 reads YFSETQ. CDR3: CASSPLDRGPSEQYF. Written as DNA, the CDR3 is TGCGCCAGCAGCCCCCTCGACAGGGGTCCCAGCGAGCAGTACTTC.

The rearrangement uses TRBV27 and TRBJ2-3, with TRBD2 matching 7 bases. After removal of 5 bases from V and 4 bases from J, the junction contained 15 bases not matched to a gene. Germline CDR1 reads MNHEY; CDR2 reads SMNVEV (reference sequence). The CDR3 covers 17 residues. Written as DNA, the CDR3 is TGTGCCAGCAGTCCCTTGCTCCCTGGCGGGGGTGCAGATACGCAGTATTTT. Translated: CASSPLLPGGGADTQYF.

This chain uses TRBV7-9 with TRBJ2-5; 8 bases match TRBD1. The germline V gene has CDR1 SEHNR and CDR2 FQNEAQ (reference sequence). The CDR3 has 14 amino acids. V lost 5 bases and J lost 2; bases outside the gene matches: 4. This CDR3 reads CASSPGQGQETQYF. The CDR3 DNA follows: TGTGCCAGCAGCCCTGGACAGGGACAAGAGACCCAGTACTTC.

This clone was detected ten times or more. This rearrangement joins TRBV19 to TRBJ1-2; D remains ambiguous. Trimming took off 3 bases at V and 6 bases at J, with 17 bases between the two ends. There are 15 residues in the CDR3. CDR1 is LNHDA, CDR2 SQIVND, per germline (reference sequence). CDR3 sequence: CASSIPGLFGDGYTF. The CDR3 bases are TGTGCCAGTAGTATCCCCGGACTCTTCGGGGATGGCTACACCTTC.

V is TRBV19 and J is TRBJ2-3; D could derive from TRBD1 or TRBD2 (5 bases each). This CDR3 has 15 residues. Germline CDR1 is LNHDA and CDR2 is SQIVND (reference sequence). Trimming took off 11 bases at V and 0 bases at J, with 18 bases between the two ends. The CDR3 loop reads CAVRRGTASTDTQYF. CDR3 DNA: TGTGCCGTTCGACGAGGGACGGCTAGCACAGATACGCAGTATTTT.

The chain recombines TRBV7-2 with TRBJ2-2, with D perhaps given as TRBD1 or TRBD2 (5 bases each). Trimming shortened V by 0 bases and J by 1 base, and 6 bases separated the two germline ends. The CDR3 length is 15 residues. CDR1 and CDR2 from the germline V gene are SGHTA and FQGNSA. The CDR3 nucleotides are TGTGCCAGCAGCTTAGCGGGGGTGAACACCGGGGAGCTGTTTTTT. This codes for CASSLAGVNTGELFF.

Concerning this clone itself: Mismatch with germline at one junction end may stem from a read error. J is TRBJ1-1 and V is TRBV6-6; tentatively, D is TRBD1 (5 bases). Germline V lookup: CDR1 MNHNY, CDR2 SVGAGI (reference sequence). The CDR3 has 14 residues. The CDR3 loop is CASSYSIGGGGGFF. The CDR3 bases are TGTGCCAGCAGTTACTCGATTGGGGGTGGGGGAGGTTTTTTC.

The DNA for the CDR3 is TGTGCCAGCAGTTTTCTTAAGGGGGCGAACACTGAAGCTTTCTTT. This translates into CASSFLKGANTEAFF. The chain combines TRBV27 with TRBJ1-1, with 7 bases matching TRBD1. J was trimmed by 1 base and V by 3 bases; bases with no gene match: 5. The CDR3 loop spans 15 amino acids. Germline V gene sequence: CDR1 MNHEY, CDR2 SMNVEV (reference sequence).

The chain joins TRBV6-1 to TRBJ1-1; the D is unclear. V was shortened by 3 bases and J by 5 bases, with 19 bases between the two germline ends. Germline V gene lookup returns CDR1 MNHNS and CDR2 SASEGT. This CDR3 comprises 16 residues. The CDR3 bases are TGTGCCAGCAGTGAGGTCCTAAGGAAGCCGCGGACTGAAGCTTTCTTT. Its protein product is CASSEVLRKPRTEAFF.

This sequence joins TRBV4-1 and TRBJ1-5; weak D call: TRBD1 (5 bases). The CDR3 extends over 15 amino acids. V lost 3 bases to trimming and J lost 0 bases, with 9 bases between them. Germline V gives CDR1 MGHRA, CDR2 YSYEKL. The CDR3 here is CASSHGTASNQPQHF. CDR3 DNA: TGCGCCAGCAGCCATGGGACGGCTAGCAATCAGCCCCAGCATTTT.

The DNA for the CDR3 is TGTGCCAGCAGTTACGGTCCAAACCGGCGGGGTGGCTACACCTTC. Amino acid sequence: CASSYGPNRRGGYTF. V usage is TRBV6-5 and J usage is TRBJ1-2; the D is unclear. Germline-derived CDR1 and CDR2 are MNHEY and SVGAGI. The V end was cut by 2 bases, the J end by 7 bases, with 17 bases between. This CDR3 is 15 amino acids long.

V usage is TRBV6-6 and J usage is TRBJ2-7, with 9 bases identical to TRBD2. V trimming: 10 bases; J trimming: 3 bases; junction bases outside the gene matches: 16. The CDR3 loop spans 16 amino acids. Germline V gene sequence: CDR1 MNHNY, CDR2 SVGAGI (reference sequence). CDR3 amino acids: CATHPVPSGENYEQYF. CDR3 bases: TGTGCCACCCACCCTGTTCCTAGCGGGGAAAACTACGAGCAGTACTTC.

The CDR3 spells CAWSISSTNEKLFF. In DNA form, the CDR3 reads TGTGCCTGGAGTATCTCTTCAACTAATGAAAAACTGTTTTTT. The chain links TRBV30 to TRBJ1-4; D unclear. V was shortened by 2 bases and J by 0 bases, with 7 bases between the two germline ends. CDR1 is GTSNPN, CDR2 SVGIG, per germline (reference sequence). There are 14 residues in the CDR3.

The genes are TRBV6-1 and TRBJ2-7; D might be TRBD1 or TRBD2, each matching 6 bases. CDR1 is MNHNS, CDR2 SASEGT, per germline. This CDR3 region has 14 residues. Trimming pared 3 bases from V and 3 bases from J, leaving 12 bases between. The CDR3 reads CASSDGGTFYEQYF. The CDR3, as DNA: TGTGCCAGCAGTGACGGCGGGACATTCTACGAGCAGTACTTC.

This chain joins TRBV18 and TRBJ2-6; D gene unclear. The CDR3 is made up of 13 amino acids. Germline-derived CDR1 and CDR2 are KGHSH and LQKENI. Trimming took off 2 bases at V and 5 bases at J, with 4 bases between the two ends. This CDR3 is CASSPGRANVLTF. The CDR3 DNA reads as TGTGCCAGCTCACCAGGGAGGGCCAACGTCCTGACTTTC.

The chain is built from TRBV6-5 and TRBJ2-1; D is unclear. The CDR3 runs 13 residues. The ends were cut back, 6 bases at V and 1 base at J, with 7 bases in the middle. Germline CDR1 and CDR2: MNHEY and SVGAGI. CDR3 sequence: CASSPFSYNEQFF. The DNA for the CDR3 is TGTGCCAGCAGCCCCTTTTCCTACAATGAGCAGTTCTTC.

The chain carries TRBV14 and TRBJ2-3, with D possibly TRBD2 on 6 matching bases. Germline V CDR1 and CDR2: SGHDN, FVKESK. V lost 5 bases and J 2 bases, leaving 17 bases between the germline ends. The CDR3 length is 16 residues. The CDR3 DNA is TGTGCCAGCAGCTCGTTCGGGGGTTTGCTCACAGATACGCAGTATTTT. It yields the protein CASSSFGGLLTDTQYF.

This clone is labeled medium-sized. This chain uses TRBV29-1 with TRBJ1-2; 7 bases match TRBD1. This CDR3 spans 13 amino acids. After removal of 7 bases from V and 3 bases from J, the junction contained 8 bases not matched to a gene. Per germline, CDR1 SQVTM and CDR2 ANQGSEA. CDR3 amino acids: CSAVTGEDYGYTF. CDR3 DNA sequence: TGCAGCGCCGTAACAGGGGAGGACTATGGCTACACCTTC.

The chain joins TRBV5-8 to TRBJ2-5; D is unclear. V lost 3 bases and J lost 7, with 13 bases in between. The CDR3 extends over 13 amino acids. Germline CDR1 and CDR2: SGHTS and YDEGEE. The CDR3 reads CASSSPGRGTQYF. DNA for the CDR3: TGTGCCAGCAGCTCCCCTGGGCGAGGGACCCAGTACTTC.

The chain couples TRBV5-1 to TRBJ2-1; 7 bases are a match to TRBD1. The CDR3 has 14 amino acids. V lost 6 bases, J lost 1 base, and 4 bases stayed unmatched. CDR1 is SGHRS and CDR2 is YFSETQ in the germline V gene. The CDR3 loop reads CASTWTGSYNEQFF. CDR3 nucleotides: TGCGCCAGCACCTGGACAGGATCCTACAATGAGCAGTTCTTC.

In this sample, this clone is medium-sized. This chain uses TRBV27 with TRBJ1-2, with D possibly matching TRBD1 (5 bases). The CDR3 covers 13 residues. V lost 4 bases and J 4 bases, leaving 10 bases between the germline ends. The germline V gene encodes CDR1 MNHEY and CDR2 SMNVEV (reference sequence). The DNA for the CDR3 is TGTGCCAGCAGTTCAGGGTACGGCTATGGCTACACCTTC. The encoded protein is CASSSGYGYGYTF.

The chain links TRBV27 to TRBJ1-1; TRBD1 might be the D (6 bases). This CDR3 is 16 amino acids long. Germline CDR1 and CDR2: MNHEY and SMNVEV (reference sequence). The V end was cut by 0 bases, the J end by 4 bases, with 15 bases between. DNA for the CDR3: TGTGCCAGCAGTTTATCGTGGGGCACAGGGTCCACTGAAGCTTTCTTT. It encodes CASSLSWGTGSTEAFF.